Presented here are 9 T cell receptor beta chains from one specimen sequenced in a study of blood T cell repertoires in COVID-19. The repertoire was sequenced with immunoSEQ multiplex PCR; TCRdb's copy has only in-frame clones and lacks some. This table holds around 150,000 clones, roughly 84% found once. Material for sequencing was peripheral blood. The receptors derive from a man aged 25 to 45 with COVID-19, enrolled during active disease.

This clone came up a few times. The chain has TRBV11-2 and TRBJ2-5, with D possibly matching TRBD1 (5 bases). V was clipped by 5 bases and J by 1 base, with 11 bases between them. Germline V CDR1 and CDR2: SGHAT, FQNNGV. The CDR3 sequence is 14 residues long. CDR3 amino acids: CASSQNRIQETQYF. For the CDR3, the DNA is TGTGCCAGCAGCCAGAACAGGATCCAAGAGACCCAGTACTTC.

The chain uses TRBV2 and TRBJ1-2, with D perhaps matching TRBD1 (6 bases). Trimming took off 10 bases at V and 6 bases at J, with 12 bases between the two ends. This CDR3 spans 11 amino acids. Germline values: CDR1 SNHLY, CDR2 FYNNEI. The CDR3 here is CATRDMNGYTF. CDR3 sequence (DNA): TGTGCCACCCGGGACATGAATGGCTACACCTTC.

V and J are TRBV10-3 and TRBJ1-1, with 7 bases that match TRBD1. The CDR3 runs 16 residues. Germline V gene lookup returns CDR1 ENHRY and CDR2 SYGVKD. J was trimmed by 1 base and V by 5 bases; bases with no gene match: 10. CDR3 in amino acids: CAISLEGGRGNTEAFF. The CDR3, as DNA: TGTGCCATCAGTTTAGAAGGGGGCAGGGGGAACACTGAAGCTTTCTTT.

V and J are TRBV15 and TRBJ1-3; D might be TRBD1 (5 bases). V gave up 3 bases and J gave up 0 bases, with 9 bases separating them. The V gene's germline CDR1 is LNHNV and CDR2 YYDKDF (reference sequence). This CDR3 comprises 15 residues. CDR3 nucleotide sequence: TGTGCCACCAGCAGGGGGCAAAGCTCTGGAAACACCATATATTTT. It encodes CATSRGQSSGNTIYF.

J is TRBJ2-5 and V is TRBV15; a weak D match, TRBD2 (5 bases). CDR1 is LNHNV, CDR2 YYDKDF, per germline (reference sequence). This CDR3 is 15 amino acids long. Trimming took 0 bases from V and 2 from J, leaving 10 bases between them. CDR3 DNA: TGTGCCACCAGCAGAGATAGCGCATCACAAGAGACCCAGTACTTC. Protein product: CATSRDSASQETQYF.

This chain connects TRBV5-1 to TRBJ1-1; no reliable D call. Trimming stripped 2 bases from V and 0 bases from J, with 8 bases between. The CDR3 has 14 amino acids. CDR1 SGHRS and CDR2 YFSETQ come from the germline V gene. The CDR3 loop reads CASSLNTVNTEAFF. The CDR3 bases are TGCGCCAGCAGCTTAAATACGGTGAACACTGAAGCTTTCTTT.

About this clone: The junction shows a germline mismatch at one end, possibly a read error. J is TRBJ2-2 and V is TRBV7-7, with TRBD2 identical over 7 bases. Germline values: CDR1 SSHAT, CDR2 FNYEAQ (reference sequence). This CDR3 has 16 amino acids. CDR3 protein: CASSLWAGENTGELFF. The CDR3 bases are TGTGCTAGCAGCTTATGGGCGGGAGAGAACACCGGGGAGCTGTTTTTT.

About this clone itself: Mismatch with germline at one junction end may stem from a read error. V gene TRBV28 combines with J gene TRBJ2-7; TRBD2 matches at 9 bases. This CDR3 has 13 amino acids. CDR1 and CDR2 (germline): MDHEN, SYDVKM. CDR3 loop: CASRRPWREGLSF. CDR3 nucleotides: TGTGCCAGCAGGAGACCTTGGCGGGAGGGCCTCTCGTTC.

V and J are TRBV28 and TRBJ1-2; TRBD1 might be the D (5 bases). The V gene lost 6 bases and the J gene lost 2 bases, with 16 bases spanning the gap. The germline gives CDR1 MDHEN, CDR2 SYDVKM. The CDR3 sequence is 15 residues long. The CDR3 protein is CASRGGLGRNYGYTF. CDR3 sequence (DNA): TGTGCCAGCAGGGGGGGTCTCGGACGGAACTATGGCTACACCTTC.